One and the same sample provided the 22 T cell receptor beta chains below, sequenced in a study of OX40 agonist ivuxolimab in advanced cancers. Clones were read by immunoSEQ multiplex PCR, and TCRdb kept only the in-frame ones, dropping some. The data contain about 48,000 clones, 80% to 90% of them singletons. This material consisted of CD4+ or CD8+ T cells sorted from blood, taken in a trial of the OX40 agonist ivuxolimab. The origin of the receptors is an adult with an advanced solid tumor such as melanoma, head and neck, liver or kidney cancer.

This clone was found once. This chain links TRBV5-6 with TRBJ1-2; tentative D call: TRBD1 (5 bases). Germline V gene data show CDR1 as SGHDT and CDR2 as YYEEEE. The V gene lost 0 bases and the J gene lost 4 bases, with 10 bases spanning the gap. CDR3 size: 14 residues. CDR3 nucleotides: TGTGCCAGCAGCTTGGAAGGGGTGGTCTATGGCTACACCTTC. Translation: CASSLEGVVYGYTF.

The rearrangement uses TRBV6-6 and TRBJ1-6, with D hard to call. V was cut by 1 base and J by 4 bases, with 5 bases left in between. CDR3 size: 14 residues. Per germline, CDR1 MNHNY and CDR2 SVGAGI (reference sequence). The CDR3 sequence: CASSYLVYNSPLHF. The CDR3 DNA sequence: TGTGCCAGCAGTTACTTAGTATATAATTCACCCCTCCACTTT.

This clone was seen a handful of times. V is TRBV11-2 and J is TRBJ2-5; no reliable D call. This CDR3 has 14 amino acids. Per germline, CDR1 SGHAT and CDR2 FQNNGV. Trimming pared 1 base from V and 2 bases from J, leaving 8 bases between. The CDR3 region has the DNA TGTGCCAGCAGCTTAGCGGTGGGACAAGAGACCCAGTACTTC. It yields the protein CASSLAVGQETQYF.

This chain uses TRBV5-1 with TRBJ2-2, with TRBD1 as a possible D gene (6 bases). Looked up from germline, CDR1 is SGHRS and CDR2 is YFSETQ. V lost 5 bases and J 1 base, leaving 9 bases between the germline ends. The CDR3 runs to 14 residues. The DNA for the CDR3 is TGCGCCAGCAGTCGGACAGTGAACACCGGGGAGCTGTTTTTT. This sequence encodes CASSRTVNTGELFF. Combining the CDR3 with reference TRBV5-1 and TRBJ2-2 gives the whole variable domain KAGVTQTPRYLIKTRGQQVTLSCSPISGHRSVSWYQQTPGQGLQFLFEYFSETQRNKGNFPGRFSGRQFSNSRSEMNVSTLELGDSALYLCASSRTVNTGELFFGEGSRLTVL.

The chain's CDR3 is CASSYRQMMDYGYTF. The CDR3 coding sequence is TGCGCCAGCAGCTACCGACAGATGATGGACTATGGCTACACCTTC. The V call is TRBV5-1, the J call TRBJ1-2; tentatively, D is TRBD1 (5 bases). V shed 3 bases and J shed 3 bases, with 15 bases lying between them. The V gene's germline CDR1 is SGHRS and CDR2 YFSETQ. This CDR3 has 15 amino acids.

The chain employs TRBV7-2 and TRBJ1-1; unclear D gene. V shed 3 bases and J shed 5 bases, with 13 bases lying between them. The V gene's germline CDR1 is SGHTA and CDR2 FQGNSA. The CDR3 spans 14 residues. Written as DNA, the CDR3 is TGTGCCAGCAGCTTCGAGGGAGGTTGGACTGAAGCTTTCTTT. Its protein product is CASSFEGGWTEAFF.

The chain uses TRBV7-9 and TRBJ1-2; D might be TRBD1 (6 bases). The CDR3 totals 16 residues. The germline CDR1 and CDR2 sequences are SEHNR and FQNEAQ (reference sequence). The ends were cut back, 5 bases at V and 1 base at J, with 17 bases in the middle. CDR3 sequence (DNA): TGTGCCAGCAGCAAACCGACAGGTTCCCTTAACTATGGCTACACCTTC. This translates into CASSKPTGSLNYGYTF.

V usage is TRBV7-9 and J usage is TRBJ2-7; possible D gene TRBD1, 6 bases. Germline V lookup: CDR1 SEHNR, CDR2 FQNEAQ (reference sequence). V was cut by 5 bases and J by 7 bases, with 12 bases left in between. The CDR3 spans 12 residues. The CDR3 region has the DNA TGTGCCAGCAGCCCGGGACATCCAGAGCAGTACTTC. This sequence encodes CASSPGHPEQYF.

CDR3 bases: TGCAGCGTTGAAGGTGGAGGCACTGAAGCTTTCTTT. This codes for CSVEGGGTEAFF. The rearrangement joins TRBV29-1 to TRBJ1-1; D is ambiguous. Germline V gene lookup returns CDR1 SQVTM and CDR2 ANQGSEA. The CDR3 loop spans 12 amino acids. V was pared by 1 base and J by 4 bases, with 7 bases between.

J is TRBJ1-3 and V is TRBV28, with a weak D call TRBD1 (6 bases). The CDR3 totals 17 residues. Germline V lookup: CDR1 MDHEN, CDR2 SYDVKM. V was trimmed by 8 bases and J by 0 bases, leaving 20 bases between them. CDR3 protein: CASGPQGRSISGNTIYF. Written as DNA, the CDR3 is TGTGCCAGCGGCCCACAGGGACGGTCGATCTCTGGAAACACCATATATTTT. Based on the CDR3 plus reference TRBV28 and TRBJ1-3, the full variable domain is DVKVTQSSRYLVKRTGEKVFLECVQDMDHENMFWYRQDPGLGLRLIYFSYDVKMKEKGDIPEGYSVSREKKERFSLILESASTNQTSMYLCASGPQGRSISGNTIYFGEGSWLTVV.

The V call is TRBV10-3, the J call TRBJ2-7; 10 nucleotides agree with TRBD1. V dropped 7 bases and J dropped 2; count of bases not matched to a gene: 8. The CDR3 length is 15 residues. Germline V CDR1 and CDR2: ENHRY, SYGVKD. CDR3 amino acids: CAITTDRGFPYEQYF. The CDR3 DNA reads TGTGCCATCACCACGGACAGGGGGTTCCCCTACGAGCAGTACTTC.

The V gene is TRBV10-2, the J gene TRBJ1-1; D gene uncertain. Trimming took off 5 bases at V and 6 bases at J, with 7 bases between the two ends. Germline CDR1 and CDR2: WSHSY and SAAADI. The CDR3 spans 11 residues. This CDR3 is CASSPASEAFF. DNA of the CDR3: TGCGCCAGCAGTCCAGCTTCTGAAGCTTTCTTT.

The gene calls are TRBV7-9 and TRBJ2-4, with unresolved D. The germline V and J ends were trimmed by 2 bases and 6 bases, with 5 bases remaining between them. The CDR3 spans 12 residues. Germline CDR1 SEHNR, CDR2 FQNEAQ (reference sequence). The CDR3 DNA is TGTGCCAGCAGCTTAAACGGAAACATTCAGTACTTC. This sequence encodes CASSLNGNIQYF. The full variable domain, its missing parts supplied by reference TRBV7-9 and TRBJ2-4, is DTGVSQNPRHKITKRGQNVTFRCDPISEHNRLYWYRQTLGQGPEFLTYFQNEAQLEKSRLLSDRFSAERPKGSFSTLEIQRTEQGDSAMYLCASSLNGNIQYFGAGTRLSVL.

V is TRBV6-4 and J is TRBJ2-2; D is undetermined. Trimming stripped 2 bases from V and 5 bases from J, with 12 bases between. Germline V gives CDR1 MRHNA, CDR2 SNTAGT. CDR3 length equals 15 residues. This chain's CDR3 is CASSDLGASTGELFF. In nucleotides, the CDR3 is TGTGCCAGCAGTGACCTGGGTGCAAGTACCGGGGAGCTGTTTTTT.

V gene TRBV7-9 combines with J gene TRBJ2-2; D is unresolved. Germline-derived CDR1 and CDR2 are SEHNR and FQNEAQ (reference sequence). V gave up 1 base and J gave up 7 bases, with 7 bases separating them. The CDR3 extends over 13 amino acids. The DNA for the CDR3 is TGTGCCAGCAGCTTAGTTTCCCACGGGGAGCTGTTTTTT. Translating gives CASSLVSHGELFF.

This sequence joins TRBV6-1 and TRBJ2-1, with 7 bases matching TRBD2. The CDR3 runs 14 residues. The junction had 5 bases not matched to a gene; V was cut back by 4 bases and J by 5 bases. Germline assignment: CDR1 MNHNS and CDR2 SASEGT. Here the CDR3 reads CASSALAAHNEQFF. The CDR3 DNA reads as TGTGCCAGCAGTGCGCTAGCGGCCCACAATGAGCAGTTCTTC.

This clone was observed a handful of times. The chain is built from TRBV28 and TRBJ1-6, with D tentatively TRBD1 (5 bases). The CDR3 runs 18 residues. V was cut by 3 bases and J by 4 bases, with 19 bases left in between. The germline V gene has CDR1 MDHEN and CDR2 SYDVKM. CDR3 in amino acids: CASSFLGTDPRYNSPLHF. For the CDR3, the DNA is TGTGCCAGCAGTTTCCTGGGGACTGATCCTCGATATAATTCACCCCTCCACTTT. The variable domain in full, completed from reference TRBV28 and TRBJ1-6, reads DVKVTQSSRYLVKRTGEKVFLECVQDMDHENMFWYRQDPGLGLRLIYFSYDVKMKEKGDIPEGYSVSREKKERFSLILESASTNQTSMYLCASSFLGTDPRYNSPLHFGNGTRLTVT.

The chain joins TRBV11-1 to TRBJ1-4, with D hard to call. CDR3 length equals 16 residues. V lost 2 bases and J 0 bases, leaving 10 bases between the germline ends. Per the germline V gene, CDR1 is SGHAT and CDR2 is FQDESV (reference sequence). CDR3 sequence reads: CASSLRQAATNEKLFF. The CDR3 nucleotides read TGTGCCAGCAGCTTACGACAAGCTGCAACTAATGAAAAACTGTTTTTT.

The J gene is TRBJ1-5, the V gene TRBV9; D perhaps matches TRBD1 (6 bases). V was pared by 4 bases and J by 2 bases, with 10 bases between. The germline V gene encodes CDR1 SGDLS and CDR2 YYNGEE. The CDR3 consists of 14 residues. The CDR3 reads CASSQGYGNQPQHF. As DNA, the CDR3 is TGTGCCAGCAGCCAGGGGTACGGCAATCAGCCCCAGCATTTT.

The chain couples TRBV9 to TRBJ2-3; D unclear. This CDR3 has 14 amino acids. Trimming pared 0 bases from V and 7 bases from J, leaving 12 bases between. The germline V gene has CDR1 SGDLS and CDR2 YYNGEE. DNA for the CDR3: TGTGCCAGCAGCGTAGTAACAGAAGATTATACGCAGTATTTT. Protein product: CASSVVTEDYTQYF.

As to this clone: The junction and the germline gene differ at one end; a read error may be behind it. This chain joins TRBV7-7 and TRBJ1-4; D might be TRBD1 (5 bases). The CDR3 consists of 17 residues. Germline loops: CDR1 SSHAT, CDR2 FNYEAQ (reference sequence). For the CDR3, the DNA is TGTGCTAGCAGCTCCTTTCCGGCGGGGACGACTAATGAAAAACTGTTTTTT. It codes for CASSSFPAGTTNEKLFF.

The J gene is TRBJ2-1, the V gene TRBV4-1; no clear D. Deletions cut 2 bases from V and 6 bases from J, with 2 bases between. The CDR3 has 11 residues. Germline CDR1 and CDR2: MGHRA and YSYEKL. The CDR3 loop is CASSQTNEQFF. DNA of the CDR3: TGCGCCAGCAGCCAAACCAATGAGCAGTTCTTC.